The rows below give T cell receptor beta chains drawn from one sample of a study of control samples from healthy donors and cancer patients. Profiled with immunoSEQ multiplex PCR; TCRdb holds only in-frame clones, not every one. The sample has 70,000 or so clones, over 65% seen once; the top ten hold 2.9%. The specimen sequenced was PBMCs. The receptors come from a woman aged 45-65 years with lung cancer. The CDR3 runs from the conserved cysteine through the conserved F or W. Fields, in order: CDR3 protein, CDR3 DNA, J gene, D gene, clone size, V gene. A D gene is named only where the DNA matches it firmly. Expanded clones are given a class, and other clones once, few, many or no size at all.

cdr3_aa: CASSEDRDRGPEAFF
cdr3_nt: TGTGCCAGTAGTGAGGACCGGGACAGGGGTCCTGAAGCTTTCTTT
j_call: TRBJ1-1
d_call: TRBD1
clone_size: NA
v_call: TRBV19

cdr3_aa: CASSLAIKGTEAFF
cdr3_nt: TGTGCCAGCAGCTTAGCCATAAAGGGCACTGAAGCTTTCTTT
j_call: TRBJ1-1
d_call: NA
clone_size: NA
v_call: TRBV7-2

cdr3_aa: CASKRGGGNQPQHF
cdr3_nt: TGTGCCAGTAAAAGAGGGGGCGGCAATCAGCCCCAGCATTTT
j_call: TRBJ1-5
d_call: TRBD1
clone_size: few
v_call: TRBV6-5

cdr3_aa: CASESGANVLTF
cdr3_nt: TGTGCCAGCGAGTCTGGGGCCAACGTCCTGACTTTC
j_call: TRBJ2-6
d_call: NA
clone_size: once
v_call: TRBV12-3/TRBV12-4

cdr3_aa: CASEIGDGFSGNTIYF
cdr3_nt: TGTGCCAGCGAGATTGGAGACGGCTTCTCTGGAAACACCATATATTTT
j_call: TRBJ1-3
d_call: NA
clone_size: NA
v_call: TRBV28

cdr3_aa: CASSFRFLRQGVNTEAFF
cdr3_nt: TGTGCCAGCAGCTTTAGGTTCCTGAGACAGGGTGTGAACACTGAAGCTTTCTTT
j_call: TRBJ1-1
d_call: TRBD1
clone_size: NA
v_call: TRBV11-2

cdr3_aa: CASSEQGSEQYF
cdr3_nt: TGTGCCAGCAGCGAGCAAGGTTCCGAGCAGTACTTC
j_call: TRBJ2-7
d_call: NA
clone_size: NA
v_call: TRBV9

cdr3_aa: CASSLETSGGTGELFF
cdr3_nt: TGCGCCAGCAGCCTAGAGACTAGCGGGGGTACCGGGGAGCTGTTTTTT
j_call: TRBJ2-2
d_call: TRBD2
clone_size: NA
v_call: TRBV5-1

cdr3_aa: CASSLTGGYGYTF
cdr3_nt: TGTGCCAGCAGTCTGACAGGGGGCTATGGCTACACCTTC
j_call: TRBJ1-2
d_call: TRBD1
clone_size: few
v_call: TRBV12-3/TRBV12-4

cdr3_aa: CASSELGIGQPQHF
cdr3_nt: TGTGCCAGCAGTGAATTGGGTATAGGTCAGCCCCAGCATTTT
j_call: TRBJ1-5
d_call: NA
clone_size: medium-sized
v_call: TRBV6-1

cdr3_aa: CASSSRVAGELFF
cdr3_nt: TGTGCCAGCAGCTCCCGGGTGGCGGGGGAGCTGTTTTTT
j_call: TRBJ2-2
d_call: NA
clone_size: NA
v_call: TRBV7-9

cdr3_aa: CASSTRRLAASTDTQYF
cdr3_nt: TGTGCCAGTAGTACTCGAAGACTAGCGGCTAGCACAGATACGCAGTATTTT
j_call: TRBJ2-3
d_call: TRBD2
clone_size: once
v_call: TRBV19

cdr3_aa: CATLRTGRSGNTIYF
cdr3_nt: TGTGCCACTCTGAGGACAGGAAGGTCTGGAAACACCATATATTTT
j_call: TRBJ1-3
d_call: TRBD1
clone_size: NA
v_call: TRBV6-5

cdr3_aa: CASSIVRLDTQYF
cdr3_nt: TGTGCCAGTAGTATAGTCCGTTTAGATACGCAGTATTTT
j_call: TRBJ2-3
d_call: NA
clone_size: NA
v_call: TRBV19

cdr3_aa: CASSPRGPNGDNEQFF
cdr3_nt: TGTGCCAGCTCACCACGGGGCCCTAACGGCGACAATGAGCAGTTCTTC
j_call: TRBJ2-1
d_call: NA
clone_size: few
v_call: TRBV18

cdr3_aa: CATSEGFQETQYF
cdr3_nt: TGTGCCACCAGTGAAGGCTTCCAAGAGACCCAGTACTTC
j_call: TRBJ2-5
d_call: NA
clone_size: NA
v_call: TRBV24-1

cdr3_aa: CASSSQRGPQETQYF
cdr3_nt: TGTGCCAGCAGCTCTCAGCGGGGGCCCCAAGAGACCCAGTACTTC
j_call: TRBJ2-5
d_call: TRBD2
clone_size: NA
v_call: TRBV7-7

cdr3_aa: CASSLGMELEAFF
cdr3_nt: TGTGCCAGCAGCCTCGGGATGGAGCTTGAAGCTTTCTTT
j_call: TRBJ1-1
d_call: NA
clone_size: NA
v_call: TRBV7-9

cdr3_aa: CASNGASGQPQHF
cdr3_nt: TGTGCCAGCAATGGTGCTAGCGGTCAGCCCCAGCATTTT
j_call: TRBJ1-5
d_call: NA
clone_size: NA
v_call: TRBV2

cdr3_aa: CATSRVSVGETQYF
cdr3_nt: TGTGCCACCAGCAGAGTTAGTGTCGGAGAGACCCAGTACTTC
j_call: TRBJ2-5
d_call: NA
clone_size: NA
v_call: TRBV15

cdr3_aa: CASWGGRGGQPQHF
cdr3_nt: TGTGCCAGCTGGGGGGGCCGCGGTGGACAGCCCCAGCATTTT
j_call: TRBJ1-5
d_call: NA
clone_size: few
v_call: TRBV28

cdr3_aa: CASSLFRGAQETQYF
cdr3_nt: TGTGCCAGCAGCTTATTCAGGGGCGCCCAAGAGACCCAGTACTTC
j_call: TRBJ2-5
d_call: NA
clone_size: NA
v_call: TRBV7-2

cdr3_aa: CASSSSPGDYGYTF
cdr3_nt: TGTGCCAGCAGTTCCTCTCCAGGGGACTATGGCTACACCTTC
j_call: TRBJ1-2
d_call: NA
clone_size: NA
v_call: TRBV6-5

cdr3_aa: CASSLGESRMRNSPLHF
cdr3_nt: TGTGCCAGCAGCTTGGGGGAGAGTCGGATGAGGAATTCACCCCTCCACTTT
j_call: TRBJ1-6
d_call: NA
clone_size: NA
v_call: TRBV5-6

cdr3_aa: CAISEDRGQDNEQFF
cdr3_nt: TGTGCCATCAGTGAGGACAGGGGGCAAGACAATGAGCAGTTCTTC
j_call: TRBJ2-1
d_call: TRBD1
clone_size: once
v_call: TRBV10-3

cdr3_aa: CASSLGTISYEQYF
cdr3_nt: TGTGCCAGCAGTTTAGGGACGATTTCCTACGAGCAGTACTTC
j_call: TRBJ2-7
d_call: NA
clone_size: NA
v_call: TRBV28

cdr3_aa: CASSEYSEDYEQYF
cdr3_nt: TGCGCCAGCAGTGAGTATAGCGAAGACTACGAGCAGTACTTC
j_call: TRBJ2-7
d_call: NA
clone_size: NA
v_call: TRBV10-2

cdr3_aa: CASRQVGHEKLFF
cdr3_nt: TGTGCCAGTAGACAGGTCGGTCATGAAAAACTGTTTTTT
j_call: TRBJ1-4
d_call: NA
clone_size: NA
v_call: TRBV19

cdr3_aa: CASSIRGEIYNEQFF
cdr3_nt: TGTGCCAGTAGTATAAGAGGAGAAATTTACAATGAGCAGTTCTTC
j_call: TRBJ2-1
d_call: NA
clone_size: NA
v_call: TRBV19

cdr3_aa: CATSPRRVSNTEAFF
cdr3_nt: TGTGCCACCAGCCCCCGCCGCGTCTCGAACACTGAAGCTTTCTTT
j_call: TRBJ1-1
d_call: NA
clone_size: NA
v_call: TRBV15

cdr3_aa: CASSPGTASTGELFF
cdr3_nt: TGTGCCAGCAGCCCAGGGACAGCCAGCACCGGGGAGCTGTTTTTT
j_call: TRBJ2-2
d_call: TRBD1
clone_size: NA
v_call: TRBV9

cdr3_aa: CASSLQVNTEAFF
cdr3_nt: TGTGCCAGCAGCCTCCAGGTGAACACTGAAGCTTTCTTT
j_call: TRBJ1-1
d_call: NA
clone_size: few
v_call: TRBV9

cdr3_aa: CASSVTSAGWADTQYF
cdr3_nt: TGTGCCAGCAGCGTTACTAGCGCCGGGTGGGCAGATACGCAGTATTTT
j_call: TRBJ2-3
d_call: TRBD2
clone_size: NA
v_call: TRBV9

cdr3_aa: CASGGDSGNTIYF
cdr3_nt: TGTGCCAGTGGCGGGGACTCTGGAAACACCATATATTTT
j_call: TRBJ1-3
d_call: NA
clone_size: NA
v_call: TRBV19

cdr3_aa: CASSPMRLSGNTIYF
cdr3_nt: TGCGCCAGCAGCCCTATGCGCCTCTCTGGAAACACCATATATTTT
j_call: TRBJ1-3
d_call: NA
clone_size: NA
v_call: TRBV4-3

cdr3_aa: CASSVAGTFQETQYF
cdr3_nt: TGTGCCAGCAGCGTAGCAGGGACCTTCCAAGAGACCCAGTACTTC
j_call: TRBJ2-5
d_call: NA
clone_size: NA
v_call: TRBV9

cdr3_aa: CASRSGVQETQYF
cdr3_nt: TGTGCCAGCAGAAGCGGGGTACAAGAGACCCAGTACTTC
j_call: TRBJ2-5
d_call: TRBD2
clone_size: once
v_call: TRBV3-1/TRBV3-2

cdr3_aa: CASSLDTATGELFF
cdr3_nt: TGTGCCAGCAGCTTGGACACAGCCACCGGGGAGCTGTTTTTT
j_call: TRBJ2-2
d_call: NA
clone_size: once
v_call: TRBV5-8

cdr3_aa: CASTPGGFSTDTQYF
cdr3_nt: TGTGCCAGCACCCCCGGGGGGTTTAGCACAGATACGCAGTATTTT
j_call: TRBJ2-3
d_call: TRBD2
clone_size: NA
v_call: TRBV2

cdr3_aa: CASSEYSNTEAFF
cdr3_nt: TGTGCCAGCAGTGAATATTCGAACACTGAAGCTTTCTTT
j_call: TRBJ1-1
d_call: NA
clone_size: NA
v_call: TRBV25-1

cdr3_aa: CASSLDGLQETQYF
cdr3_nt: TGTGCCAGCAGCTTAGATGGACTTCAAGAGACCCAGTACTTC
j_call: TRBJ2-5
d_call: NA
clone_size: NA
v_call: TRBV7-9

cdr3_aa: CASSPRGGINQPQHF
cdr3_nt: TGTGCCAGCAGCCCCCGGGGGGGAATCAATCAGCCCCAGCATTTT
j_call: TRBJ1-5
d_call: NA
clone_size: few
v_call: TRBV9

cdr3_aa: CASSLGDSPLHF
cdr3_nt: TGTGCCAGCAGCTTAGGGGATTCACCCCTCCACTTT
j_call: TRBJ1-6
d_call: NA
clone_size: NA
v_call: TRBV7-3

cdr3_aa: CSVQGGASTEAFF
cdr3_nt: TGCAGCGTTCAAGGGGGGGCATCCACTGAAGCTTTCTTT
j_call: TRBJ1-1
d_call: NA
clone_size: NA
v_call: TRBV29-1

cdr3_aa: CASSPLSTSVQQYF
cdr3_nt: TGTGCCAGCAGCCCGCTAAGCACATCTGTTCAGCAGTACTTC
j_call: TRBJ2-7
d_call: NA
clone_size: NA
v_call: TRBV7-2

cdr3_aa: CASSEIGPNSPLHF
cdr3_nt: TGTGCCAGCAGTGAAATAGGTCCTAATTCACCCCTCCACTTT
j_call: TRBJ1-6
d_call: NA
clone_size: NA
v_call: TRBV6-1

cdr3_aa: CASSLGNEQFF
cdr3_nt: TGTGCCAGCAGTTTAGGGAATGAGCAGTTCTTC
j_call: TRBJ2-1
d_call: NA
clone_size: NA
v_call: TRBV12-3/TRBV12-4

cdr3_aa: CAISESRVEGSEQYF
cdr3_nt: TGTGCCATCAGTGAGTCGAGAGTTGAGGGGAGCGAGCAGTACTTC
j_call: TRBJ2-7
d_call: NA
clone_size: few
v_call: TRBV10-3

cdr3_aa: CASSLGFSGESTDTQYF
cdr3_nt: TGTGCCAGCAGCCTAGGGTTTAGCGGGGAGTCAACAGATACGCAGTATTTT
j_call: TRBJ2-3
d_call: TRBD2
clone_size: NA
v_call: TRBV7-9

cdr3_aa: CASGSNSPTDTQYF
cdr3_nt: TGTGCTAGTGGTTCCAATAGCCCCACAGATACGCAGTATTTT
j_call: TRBJ2-3
d_call: NA
clone_size: NA
v_call: TRBV12-5

cdr3_aa: CASSAGANTIYF
cdr3_nt: TGTGCCAGTTCGGCAGGGGCAAACACCATATATTTT
j_call: TRBJ1-3
d_call: NA
clone_size: NA
v_call: TRBV19

cdr3_aa: CASSSGGGTGTANVLTF
cdr3_nt: TGTGCCAGCAGTTCCGGCGGGGGGACAGGGACAGCCAACGTCCTGACTTTC
j_call: TRBJ2-6
d_call: NA
clone_size: NA
v_call: TRBV28

cdr3_aa: CASSRGTGYRSNTGELFF
cdr3_nt: TGTGCCAGTAGTAGGGGTACAGGGTATCGGTCGAACACCGGGGAGCTGTTTTTT
j_call: TRBJ2-2
d_call: NA
clone_size: NA
v_call: TRBV19